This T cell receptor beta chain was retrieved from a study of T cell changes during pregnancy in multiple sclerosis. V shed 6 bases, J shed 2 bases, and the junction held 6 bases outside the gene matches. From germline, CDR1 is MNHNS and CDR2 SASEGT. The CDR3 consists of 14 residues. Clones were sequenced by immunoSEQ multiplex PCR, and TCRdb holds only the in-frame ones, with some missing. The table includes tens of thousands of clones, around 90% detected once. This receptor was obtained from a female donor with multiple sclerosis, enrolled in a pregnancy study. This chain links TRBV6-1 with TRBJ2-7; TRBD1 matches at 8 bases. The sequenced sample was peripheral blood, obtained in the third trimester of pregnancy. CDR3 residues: CASSKDREPYEQYF. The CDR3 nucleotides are TGTGCCAGCAGCAAGGACAGGGAGCCCTACGAGCAGTACTTC.